This TCR beta chain was recovered during a study of PD-1 blockade in mismatch repair-deficient tumors. Notes on the study in general: Rapid post-treatment expansion, then contraction, generally preceding radiologic response, marked tumor-resident clones.

This clone was seen a handful of times. As yet, its antigen is unknown. Assay used: immunoSEQ multiplex PCR; TCRdb lists only in-frame clones, some missing. The repertoire holds fewer than 50,000 clones, with 75% to 85% as singletons. With 2 bases removed from V and 5 bases from J, the gap between germline ends came to 15 bases. CDR1 is MDHEN, CDR2 SYDVKM, per germline. The CDR3 has 16 residues. This specimen consisted of peripheral blood, obtained 4 weeks after starting pembrolizumab. This chain joins TRBV28 and TRBJ1-4; D is undetermined. The sequence was obtained from an adult with mismatch repair-deficient cancer. The CDR3 bases are TGTGCCAGCAGTTTAGATACTCCACCAGGAAATGAAAAACTGTTTTTT. It yields the protein CASSLDTPPGNEKLFF.